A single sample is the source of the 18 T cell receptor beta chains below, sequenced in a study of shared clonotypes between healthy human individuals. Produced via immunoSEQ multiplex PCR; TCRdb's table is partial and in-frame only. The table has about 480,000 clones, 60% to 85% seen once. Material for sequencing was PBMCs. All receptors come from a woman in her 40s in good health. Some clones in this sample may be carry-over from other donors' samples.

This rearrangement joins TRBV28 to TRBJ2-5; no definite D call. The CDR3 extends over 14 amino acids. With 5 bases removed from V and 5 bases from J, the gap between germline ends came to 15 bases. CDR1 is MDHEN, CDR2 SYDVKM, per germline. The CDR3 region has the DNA TGTGCCAGCAGTCCCCACAGATATGGGGAGACCCAGTACTTC. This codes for CASSPHRYGETQYF.

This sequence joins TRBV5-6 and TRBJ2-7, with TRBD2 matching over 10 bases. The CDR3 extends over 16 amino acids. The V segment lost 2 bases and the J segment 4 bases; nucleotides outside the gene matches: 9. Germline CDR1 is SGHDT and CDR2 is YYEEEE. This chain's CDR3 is CASSFPLAGEDYEQYF. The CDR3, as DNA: TGTGCCAGCAGCTTCCCCCTAGCGGGAGAGGATTACGAGCAGTACTTC.

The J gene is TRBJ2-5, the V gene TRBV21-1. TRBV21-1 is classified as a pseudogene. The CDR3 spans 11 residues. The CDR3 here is CASSNQETQYF. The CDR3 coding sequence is TGTGCCAGCAGCAACCAAGAGACCCAGTACTTC.

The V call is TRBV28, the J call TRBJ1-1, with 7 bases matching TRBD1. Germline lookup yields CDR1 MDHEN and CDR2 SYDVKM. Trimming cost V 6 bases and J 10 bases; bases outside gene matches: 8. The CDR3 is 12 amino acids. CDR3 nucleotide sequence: TGTGCCAGCAGGAACCAACAGGGGAGAGCTTTCTTT. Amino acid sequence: CASRNQQGRAFF.

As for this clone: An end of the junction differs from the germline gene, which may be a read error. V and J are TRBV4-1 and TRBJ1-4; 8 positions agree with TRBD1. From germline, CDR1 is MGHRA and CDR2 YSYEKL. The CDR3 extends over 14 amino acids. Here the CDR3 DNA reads TGCGCCCGCAGCCGACAGGGGAGGGATGAAAAACTGTTTTTT. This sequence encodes CARSRQGRDEKLFF.

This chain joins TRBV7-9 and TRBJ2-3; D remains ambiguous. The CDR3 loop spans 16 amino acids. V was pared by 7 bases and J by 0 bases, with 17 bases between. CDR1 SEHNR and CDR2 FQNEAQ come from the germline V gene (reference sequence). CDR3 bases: TGTGCCAGCAAACAATGGCGCGGATCTAGCACAGATACGCAGTATTTT. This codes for CASKQWRGSSTDTQYF.

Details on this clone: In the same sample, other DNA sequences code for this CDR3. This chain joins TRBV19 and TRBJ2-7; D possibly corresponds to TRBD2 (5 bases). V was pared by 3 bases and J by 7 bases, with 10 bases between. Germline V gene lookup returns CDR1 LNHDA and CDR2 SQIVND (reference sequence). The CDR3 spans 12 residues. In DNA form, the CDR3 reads TGTGCCAGTAGTATCCGGGGTGGGGAGCAGTACTTC. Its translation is CASSIRGGEQYF.

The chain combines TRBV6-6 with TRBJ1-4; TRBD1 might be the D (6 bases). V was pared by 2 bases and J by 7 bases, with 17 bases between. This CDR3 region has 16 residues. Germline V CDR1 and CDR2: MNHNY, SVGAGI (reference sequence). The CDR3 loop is CASSYPNWGAGEKLFF. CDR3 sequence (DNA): TGTGCCAGCAGTTACCCGAATTGGGGGGCAGGTGAAAAACTGTTTTTT.

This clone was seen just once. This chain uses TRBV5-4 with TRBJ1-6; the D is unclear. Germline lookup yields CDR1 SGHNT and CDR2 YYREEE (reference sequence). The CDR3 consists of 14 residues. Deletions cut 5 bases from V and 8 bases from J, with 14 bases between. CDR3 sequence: CASRPRTGDSPLHF. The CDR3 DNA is TGTGCCAGCAGACCCCGGACTGGGGATTCACCCCTCCACTTT.

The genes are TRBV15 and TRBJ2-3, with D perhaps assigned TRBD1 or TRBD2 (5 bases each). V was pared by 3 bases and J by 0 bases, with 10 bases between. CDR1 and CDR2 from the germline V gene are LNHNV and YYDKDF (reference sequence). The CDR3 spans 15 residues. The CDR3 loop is CATSSFGASTDTQYF. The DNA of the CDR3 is TGTGCCACCAGCAGCTTCGGGGCCAGCACAGATACGCAGTATTTT.

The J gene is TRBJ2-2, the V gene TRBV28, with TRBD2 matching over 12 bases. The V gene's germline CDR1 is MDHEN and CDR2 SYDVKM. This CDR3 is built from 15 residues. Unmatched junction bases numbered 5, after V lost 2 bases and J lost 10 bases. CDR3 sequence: CASSLTSGGLLELFF. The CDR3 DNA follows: TGTGCCAGCAGTTTAACTAGCGGGGGGCTCTTGGAGCTGTTTTTT.

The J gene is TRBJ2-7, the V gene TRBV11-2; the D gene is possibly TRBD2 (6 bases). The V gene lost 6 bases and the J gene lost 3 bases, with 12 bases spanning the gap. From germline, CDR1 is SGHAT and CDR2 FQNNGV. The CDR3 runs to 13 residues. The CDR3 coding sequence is TGTGCCAGCAGTCTTAGCGGATACTACGAGCAGTACTTC. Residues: CASSLSGYYEQYF.

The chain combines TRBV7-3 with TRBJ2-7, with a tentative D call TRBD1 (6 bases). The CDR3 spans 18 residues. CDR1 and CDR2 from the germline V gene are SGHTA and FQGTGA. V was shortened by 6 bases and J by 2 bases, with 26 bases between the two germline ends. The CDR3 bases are TGTGCCAGCAGTAGAGTCCGATGGGTCAGGGGTTTTACCTACGAGCAGTACTTC. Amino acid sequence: CASSRVRWVRGFTYEQYF.

The CDR3 region has the DNA TGTGCCAGCCGGGTCCGAGCCTACGAGCAGTACTTC. This codes for CASRVRAYEQYF. This chain connects TRBV2 to TRBJ2-7; D call uncertain. The CDR3 has 12 residues. Germline CDR1 SNHLY, CDR2 FYNNEI. The V end was cut by 8 bases, the J end by 2 bases, with 10 bases between.

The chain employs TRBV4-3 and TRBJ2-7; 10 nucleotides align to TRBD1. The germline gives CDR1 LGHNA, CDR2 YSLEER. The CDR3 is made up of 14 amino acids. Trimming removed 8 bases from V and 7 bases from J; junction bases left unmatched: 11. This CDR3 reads CASHFRDRGNEQYF. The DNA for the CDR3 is TGCGCCAGCCACTTTCGGGACAGGGGAAATGAGCAGTACTTC.

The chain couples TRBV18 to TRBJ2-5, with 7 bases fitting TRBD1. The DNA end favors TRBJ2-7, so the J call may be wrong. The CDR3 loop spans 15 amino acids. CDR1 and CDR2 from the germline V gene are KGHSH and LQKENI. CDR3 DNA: TGTGCCAGCTCACCGAAAGGGGGCCTAAAGTACGAGCAGTACTTC. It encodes CASSPKGGLKYEQYF.

CDR3 DNA: TGCGCCAGCAGCTTGAGGCAGGGTAAGCACGAGCAGTACTTC. It encodes CASSLRQGKHEQYF. V is TRBV5-1 and J is TRBJ2-7; a weak D match, TRBD1 (5 bases). Trimming shortened V by 1 base and J by 5 bases, and 13 bases separated the two germline ends. Germline V gene data show CDR1 as SGHRS and CDR2 as YFSETQ. CDR3 size: 14 residues.

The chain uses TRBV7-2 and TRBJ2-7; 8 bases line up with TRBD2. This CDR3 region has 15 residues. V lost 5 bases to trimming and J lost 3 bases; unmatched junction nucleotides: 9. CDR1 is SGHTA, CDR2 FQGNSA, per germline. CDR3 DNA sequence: TGTGCCAGCAGCCAGACCGCCGCGGGAGGCTACGAGCAGTACTTC. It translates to CASSQTAAGGYEQYF. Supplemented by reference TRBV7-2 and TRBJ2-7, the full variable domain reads GAGVSQSPSNKVTEKGKDVELRCDPISGHTALYWYRQSLGQGLEFLIYFQGNSAPDKSGLPSDRFSAERTGGSVSTLTIQRTQQEDSAVYLCASSQTAAGGYEQYFGPGTRLTVT.